This T cell receptor (beta chain) was sequenced for a study of T cells in Graves' hyperthyroidism and ophthalmopathy. Each diagnosis was grounded in clinical symptoms, serum thyroxine and TRAb, thyroid ultrasound, and orbital computed tomography. Germline CDR1 DFQATT, CDR2 SNEGSKA (reference sequence). This CDR3 has 14 residues. With 0 bases removed from V and 1 base from J, the gap between germline ends came to 9 bases. This clonotype occurred many times. The antigen is undetermined. Study outcomes and limitations: Ophthalmopathy was told apart from stable hyperthyroidism by a 13 V-J model. The model's output predicted ophthalmopathy at a median of roughly 6.9 months prior to onset. Blood also showed most of the thyroid clonotypes that were expanded above 0.001.

Using RNA transcripts as the source, TCR beta CDR3 regions were amplified. HTBI primers were the set used in a first-round RT-PCR of the TCR CDR3. Each CDR3 protein gets one entry after TCRdb re-called the multiplex PCR reads with MiXCR. The data show some 270,000 distinct CDR3 sequences, around 15% seen once. V is TRBV20-1 and J is TRBJ1-1; D ambiguous. Sequenced material: blood. The receptor was derived from a woman between 40 and 50 years old with Graves' hyperthyroidism. Written as DNA, the CDR3 is TGCAGTGCTAGAGATTTCCTCAGGAACACTGAAGCTTTCTTT. It yields the protein CSARDFLRNTEAFF.